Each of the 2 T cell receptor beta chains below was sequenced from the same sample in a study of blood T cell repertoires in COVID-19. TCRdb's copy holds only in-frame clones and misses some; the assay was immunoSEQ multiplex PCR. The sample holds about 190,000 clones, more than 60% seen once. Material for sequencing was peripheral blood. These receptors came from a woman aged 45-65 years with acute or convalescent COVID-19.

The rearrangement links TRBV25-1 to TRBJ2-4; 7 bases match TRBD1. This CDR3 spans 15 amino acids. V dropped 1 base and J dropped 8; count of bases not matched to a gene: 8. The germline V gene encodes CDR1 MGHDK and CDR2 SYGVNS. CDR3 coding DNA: TGTGCCAGCAGTGAATTGGGGACAGCAACGGACATTCAGTACTTC. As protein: CASSELGTATDIQYF.

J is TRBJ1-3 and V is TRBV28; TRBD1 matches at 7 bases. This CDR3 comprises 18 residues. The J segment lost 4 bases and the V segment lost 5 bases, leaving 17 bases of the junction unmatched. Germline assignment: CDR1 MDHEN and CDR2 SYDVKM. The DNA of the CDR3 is TGTGCCAGCAGTGGGCCCTTGGGACAGCAAACACCAGGAAACACCATATATTTT. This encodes CASSGPLGQQTPGNTIYF. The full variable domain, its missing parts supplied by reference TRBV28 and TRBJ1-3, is DVKVTQSSRYLVKRTGEKVFLECVQDMDHENMFWYRQDPGLGLRLIYFSYDVKMKEKGDIPEGYSVSREKKERFSLILESASTNQTSMYLCASSGPLGQQTPGNTIYFGEGSWLTVV.